The sequence of this T cell receptor beta chain was determined in a study of sequential checkpoint blockade in melanoma. Per germline, CDR1 SGDLS and CDR2 YYNGEE. CDR3 size: 15 residues. V lost 4 bases, J lost 10 bases, and 10 bases stayed unmatched. Only in-frame clones appear in the TCRdb table, and some are missing; sequencing was by immunoSEQ multiplex PCR. Of 5,600 or so clones detected, around 53% appear once; the ten largest clones hold under 50%. Noted treatment: randomized to nivolumab then ipilimumab (arm A) or the reverse (arm B). Patients had received no earlier DNA-damaging chemotherapy. The TCR sequence derives from a human donor with melanoma. This specimen was CD8+ T cells sorted from blood (inferred from file names), taken from a patient given nivolumab and ipilimumab in sequence. This rearrangement joins TRBV9 to TRBJ2-1; 11 nucleotides agree with TRBD2. The CDR3 nucleotides read TGTGCCAGCAGCACATCGACTAGCGGGACGGTCGAGCAGTTCTTC. Encoded protein: CASSTSTSGTVEQFF.